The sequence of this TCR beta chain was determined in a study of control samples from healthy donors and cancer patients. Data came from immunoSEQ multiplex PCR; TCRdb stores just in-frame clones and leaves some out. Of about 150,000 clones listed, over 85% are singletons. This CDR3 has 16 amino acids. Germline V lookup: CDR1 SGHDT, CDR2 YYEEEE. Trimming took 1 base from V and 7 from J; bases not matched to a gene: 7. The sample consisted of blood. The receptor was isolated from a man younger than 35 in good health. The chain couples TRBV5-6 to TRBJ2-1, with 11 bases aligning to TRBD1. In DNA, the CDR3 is TGTGCCAGCAGCTTGAGGACAGGGGGCGCCTGGAATGAGCAGTTCTTC. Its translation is CASSLRTGGAWNEQFF.